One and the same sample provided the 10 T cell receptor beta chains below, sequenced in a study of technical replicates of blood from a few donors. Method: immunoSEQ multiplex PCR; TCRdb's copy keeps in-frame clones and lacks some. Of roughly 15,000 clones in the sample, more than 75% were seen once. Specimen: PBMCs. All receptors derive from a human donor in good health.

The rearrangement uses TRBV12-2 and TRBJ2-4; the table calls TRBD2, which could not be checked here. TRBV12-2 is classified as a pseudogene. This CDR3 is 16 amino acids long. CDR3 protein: CASRLPPGELGNIQYF. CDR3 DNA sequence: TGTGCAAGTCGCCTACCTCCGGGGGAGTTGGGAAACATTCAGTACTTC.

The CDR3 DNA follows: TGTGCCAGCAGTTACGGGCGAAGTACAGATACGCAGTATTTT. The encoded protein is CASSYGRSTDTQYF. The rearrangement uses TRBV6-6 and TRBJ2-3; D gene ambiguous. V shed 2 bases and J shed 3 bases, with 9 bases lying between them. Germline CDR1 reads MNHNY; CDR2 reads SVGAGI (reference sequence). This CDR3 is 14 amino acids long.

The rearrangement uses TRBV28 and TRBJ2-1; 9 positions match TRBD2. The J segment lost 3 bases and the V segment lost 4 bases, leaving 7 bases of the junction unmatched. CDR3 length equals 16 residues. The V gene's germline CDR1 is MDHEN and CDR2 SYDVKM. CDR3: CASSWGNSGSYNEQFF. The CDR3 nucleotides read TGTGCCAGCAGTTGGGGGAATAGCGGGAGCTACAATGAGCAGTTCTTC.

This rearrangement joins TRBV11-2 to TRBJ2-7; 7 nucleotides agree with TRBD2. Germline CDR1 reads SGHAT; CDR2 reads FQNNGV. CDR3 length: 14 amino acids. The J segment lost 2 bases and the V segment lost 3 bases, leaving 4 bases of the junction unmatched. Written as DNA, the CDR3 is TGTGCCAGCAGCTTTGGGGGGGTGCCCTACGAGCAGTACTTC. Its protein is CASSFGGVPYEQYF.

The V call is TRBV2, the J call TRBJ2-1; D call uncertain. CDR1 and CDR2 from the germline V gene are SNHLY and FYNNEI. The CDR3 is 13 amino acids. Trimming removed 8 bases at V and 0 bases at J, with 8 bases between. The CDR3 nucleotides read TGTGCCAGCGGATGGGCCTCCTACAATGAGCAGTTCTTC. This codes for CASGWASYNEQFF.

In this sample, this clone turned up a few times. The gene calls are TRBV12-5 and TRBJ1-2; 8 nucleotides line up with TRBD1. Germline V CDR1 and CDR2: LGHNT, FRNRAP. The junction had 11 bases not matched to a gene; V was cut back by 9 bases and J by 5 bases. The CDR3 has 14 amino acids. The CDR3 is CASTSEDRVYGYTF. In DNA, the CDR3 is TGTGCTAGCACCAGCGAGGACAGGGTTTATGGCTACACCTTC. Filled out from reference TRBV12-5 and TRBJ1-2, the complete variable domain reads DARVTQTPRHKVTEMGQEVTMRCQPILGHNTVFWYRQTMMQGLELLAYFRNRAPLDDSGMPKDRFSAEMPDATLATLKIQPSEPRDSAVYFCASTSEDRVYGYTFGSGTRLTVV.

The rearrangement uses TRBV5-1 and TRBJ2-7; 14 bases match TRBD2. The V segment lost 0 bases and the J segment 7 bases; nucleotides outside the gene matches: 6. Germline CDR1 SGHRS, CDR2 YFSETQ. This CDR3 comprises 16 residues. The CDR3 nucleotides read TGCGCCAGCAGCTTGGGGCGACTAGCGGGAGGGGGGGAGCAGTACTTC. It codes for CASSLGRLAGGGEQYF.

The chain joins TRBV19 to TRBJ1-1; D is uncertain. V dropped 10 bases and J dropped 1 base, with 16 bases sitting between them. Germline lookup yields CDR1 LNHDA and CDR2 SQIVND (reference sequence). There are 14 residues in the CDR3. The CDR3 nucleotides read TGTGCCACCGCGTCGCACGCGGGGAACACTGAAGCTTTCTTT. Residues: CATASHAGNTEAFF.

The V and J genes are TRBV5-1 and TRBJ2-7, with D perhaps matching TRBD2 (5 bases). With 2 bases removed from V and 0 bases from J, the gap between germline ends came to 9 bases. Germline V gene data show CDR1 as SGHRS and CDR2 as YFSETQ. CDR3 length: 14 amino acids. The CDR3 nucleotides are TGCGCCAGCAGCTTTACTAGGGACTCCTACGAGCAGTACTTC. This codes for CASSFTRDSYEQYF.

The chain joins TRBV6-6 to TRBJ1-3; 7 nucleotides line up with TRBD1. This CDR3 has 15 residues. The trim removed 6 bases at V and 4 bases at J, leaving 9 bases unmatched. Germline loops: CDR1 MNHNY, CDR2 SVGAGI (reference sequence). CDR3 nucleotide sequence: TGTGCCAGCAGCCGTCCTGGGACAGAAGGAAACACCATATATTTT. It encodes CASSRPGTEGNTIYF.